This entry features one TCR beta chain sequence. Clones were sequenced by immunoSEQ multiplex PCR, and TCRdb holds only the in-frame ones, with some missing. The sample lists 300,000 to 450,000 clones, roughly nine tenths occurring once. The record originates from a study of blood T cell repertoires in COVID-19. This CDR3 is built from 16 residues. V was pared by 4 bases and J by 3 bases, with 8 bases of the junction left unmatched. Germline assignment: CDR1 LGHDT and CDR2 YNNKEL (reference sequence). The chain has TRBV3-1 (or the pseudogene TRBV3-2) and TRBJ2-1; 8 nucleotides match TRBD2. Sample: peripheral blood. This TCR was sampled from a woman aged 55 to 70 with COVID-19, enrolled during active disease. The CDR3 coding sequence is TGTGCCAGCAGCCCGACCGGACTAGCACTCTACAATGAGCAGTTCTTC. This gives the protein CASSPTGLALYNEQFF.